This T cell receptor (beta chain) derives from a study of monozygotic twins with inflammatory bowel disease (dated by TCRdb to the late 2010s). In the study overall: The complete study included around 30 monozygotic twin pairs: 19 IBD-discordant Danish pairs and nine German pairs, of which four were IBD-concordant and five were IBD-discordant. The search for disease-associated traits relied mainly on comparing IBD patients with their genetically identical healthy co-twins within discordant pairs. Each individual had, on average, about 151 000 unique TCRalpha sequences and 181 000 unique TCRbeta sequences available for analysis.

Note on this clonotype: Its antigen has not been determined.

From the cysteine up to the phenylalanine, the CDR3 has a length of 13 residues. DNA was not recorded. CDR1 SQVTM and CDR2 ANQGSEA were looked up in the germline V gene. Here is what the overall study found, with its caveats: Different T cell subtypes could not be distinguished in the analysis. A decrease in TCRbeta repertoire diversity, as measured by inverse Simpson index, was observed in IBD patients compared with their healthy co-twins. Because patients were on differing immunosuppressive treatments, the repertoires may have picked up extra background noise and inter-individual variability. Compared with healthy twins, IBD patients had fewer clonotypes in common with other individuals, a difference most pronounced in patients showing signs of disease activity. The results gave no support for a single strong signal or clonotype linked to IBD. Repertoire similarity did not differ between concordant and discordant twins, which could be due to limited statistical power.

From each donor, a roughly 2.3 ml peripheral blood sample was drawn into PAXgene tubes and stored at -80 degrees C. Total RNA was isolated from whole blood with the PAXgene blood miRNA kit on an automated QIAcube, without T cell sorting. Deep TCRalpha and TCRbeta repertoire profiling with unique molecular barcoding was performed on peripheral blood of monozygotic twin pairs concordant or discordant for inflammatory bowel disease. Smoking habits were recorded for all twin pairs, with individuals classified as current, former or never smokers. Library method: 5' RACE. The input for every TCR library was around 3,600 ng of total RNA. cDNA was synthesized with SMARTScribe reverse transcriptase in eight separate reactions per sample. During cDNA synthesis, template switching was used to introduce unique molecular identifiers that contained a 6-nucleotide sample barcode. Two nested PCRs of approximately 16 and 10 cycles amplified the TCRalpha and TCRbeta cDNA, and bead purification followed each PCR. Before amplification, the cDNA was both treated with uracil DNA-glycosylase and purified with the QIAquick PCR purification kit. The second PCR was the step at which Illumina TruSeq-compatible adapters and sample-specific barcodes were added. Library quality and concentration were assessed using TapeStation and Qubit, and about 5 ng of each library was pooled. Sequencing of pooled libraries was carried out on an Illumina HiSeq2500 single-index Rapid Run using 2 x 100 bp reads and custom sequencing primers. In the original analysis: UMI-based consensus assembly with MiGEC version 1.2.6 was used to correct PCR and sequencing errors. MiXCR version 2.1.1 handled V(D)J alignment, clonotype assembly and CDR3 extraction. Normalisation of gene usage, clonotype sharing and MAIT/NKT TCR abundance was achieved by analysing the top 1000, 10 000 and 20 000 clonotypes per sample. Diversity was computed as the inverse Simpson index with the vegan R package after downsampling to 27 000 UMIs. Paired Mann-Whitney U tests on discordant twin pairs were used, with Benjamini-Hochberg multiple-testing correction. Reads reprocessed by TCRdb are summarized as one entry per CDR3 protein sequence, and DNA is absent. Here the V and J calls rest on TCRdb's processing, not on the authors' analysis. The table held for this sample gives around 380,000 distinct CDR3 sequences. Of the sample, less than 2.5% is held by the ten largest clones.

This clonotype originated in a human donor with ulcerative colitis or Crohn's disease, or a healthy co-twin of an affected twin (not recorded which). The chain is made from TRBV29-1 and TRBJ2-7; with no DNA, the TCRdb D assignment of TRBD2 cannot be verified. Sequenced input: blood. The CDR3 region: CSASTSGSYEQYF.